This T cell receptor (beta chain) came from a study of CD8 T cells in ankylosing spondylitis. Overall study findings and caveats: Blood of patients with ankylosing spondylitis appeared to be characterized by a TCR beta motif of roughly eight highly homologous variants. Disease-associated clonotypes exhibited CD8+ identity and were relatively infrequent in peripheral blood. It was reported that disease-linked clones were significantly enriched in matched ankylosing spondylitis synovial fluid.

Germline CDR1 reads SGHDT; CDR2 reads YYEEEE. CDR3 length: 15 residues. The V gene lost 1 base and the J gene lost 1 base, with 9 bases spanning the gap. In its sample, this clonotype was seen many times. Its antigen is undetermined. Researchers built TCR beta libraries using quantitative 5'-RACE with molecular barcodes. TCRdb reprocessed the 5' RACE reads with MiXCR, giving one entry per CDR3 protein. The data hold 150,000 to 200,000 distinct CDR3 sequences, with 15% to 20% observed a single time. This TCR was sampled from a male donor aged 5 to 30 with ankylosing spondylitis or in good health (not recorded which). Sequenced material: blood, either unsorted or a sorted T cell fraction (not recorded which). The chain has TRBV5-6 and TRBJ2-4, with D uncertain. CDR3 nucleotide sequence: TGTGCCAGCAGCTTGAGTGCGGATGCCAAAAACATTCAGTACTTC. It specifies CASSLSADAKNIQYF.